This paragraph reports one T cell receptor beta chain. Antigen unknown. This sample is drawn from a study of cytomegalovirus exposure and HLA in healthy donors. 13 Jbeta primers and 60 Vbeta primers were used for the PCR. Sequencing was performed with immunoSEQ multiplex PCR; in TCRdb, only in-frame clones are kept and a portion is missing. The sample lists 150,000 to 190,000 clones; roughly 82% were seen once. The study's findings and limits: Association with HLA alleles at 0.05 false discovery rate was found for 15,000 to 20,000 TCR beta sequences in a later analysis. One variant, a missense change in DCLRE1C, was linked in a later analysis to TCR beta V- and J-gene trimming.

V lost 5 bases, J lost 2 bases, and 6 bases lay in between. This CDR3 has 11 residues. CDR1 and CDR2 from the germline V gene are GTSNPN and SVGIG (reference sequence). The rearrangement joins TRBV30 to TRBJ1-2; D is ambiguous. The TCR sequence derives from a woman between 45 and 60 years old in good health and CMV-seropositive. Material: PBMCs. The CDR3 protein is CAWVQNYGYTF. CDR3 DNA sequence: TGTGCCTGGGTACAGAACTATGGCTACACCTTC.